The sequence of this TCR beta chain was determined in a study of T cell responses to AZD1222 COVID-19 vaccine (TCRdb year 2021). About the full investigation: AZD1222 recipients with second doses at about 4 weeks or about 12 weeks were pooled, because spike-specific TCR depth and breadth did not differ between schedules. A total of 233 trial participants underwent TCR sequencing, of whom around 200 received two doses of AZD1222 and about 26 received two doses of the MenACWY control vaccine. Trial participants were enrolled into age subgroups of 18-55, 56-69 and 70-plus years, which contained 148, 28 and 57 TCR-sequenced participants, respectively. General findings and caveats noted by the study authors: Conclusions about previously exposed vaccinees are limited, since just five to seven AZD1222 recipients were seropositive for SARS-CoV-2 at baseline. Nearly half of unique spike-specific TCRs reportedly recognized epitopes outside regions mutated in the B.1.351 and B.1.1.7 variants. The vaccine-associated CD4 TCRs covered the entire spike protein, and the dominant responses fell in regions 160-218 and 743-854. No day 14 peak-response samples were available, so repertoires were characterized only after the peak T cell response. In the small 56-69-year group, the increase in depth fell short of significance, most likely because of low power. After two AZD1222 doses, spike-specific TCR breadth and depth were significantly higher than at day 0 and than in MenACWY recipients. Participants were mostly white British, with more females than males. The authors suggested clonal diversity may have been underestimated.

The time point label, read with the paper, signifies: baseline before first vaccination. The vaccinee samples were drawn from two UK trials, COV001 and COV002, one of which was a single-blind randomized controlled phase 2/3 trial testing AZD1222 (ChAdOx1 nCoV-19) in healthy adults. Trial participant PBMC samples were collected at day 0 and day 28 after the second dose for TCRbeta chain sequencing. In regard to this clone: No antigen is known for it. Base qualities are not provided; no much larger clone lies one nucleotide away.

V lost 1 base and J lost 0 bases; the stretch between them is 4 bases long. As encoded in the germline V gene (reference sequence), CDR1 is LGHDT while CDR2 is YNNKEL. Counted from cysteine to phenylalanine, this CDR3 has 14 amino acids. Only the CDR3 region is kept as DNA, spanning 42 bases read in frame from base 1. The CDR3 regions of human TCRbeta chains were analyzed by immunosequencing. The authors processed their data as follows. TCRs in the repertoires were matched against a reference library of SARS-CoV-2-specific TCRs that had been generated with the MIRA antigen-specificity platform. Breadth meant the fraction of unique TCRs that were SARS-CoV-2-associated, whereas depth meant the fraction of total T cells that were SARS-CoV-2-associated. Using the MIRA data, each spike-specific TCR was assigned both to the spike region to which the TCR was reactive and to a CD4 or CD8 class. Log10-transformed breadth and depth values were compared by one-way ANOVA with Sidak's multiple comparisons tests. Imported from immuneACCESS, the table was reduced by TCRdb to in-frame sequences with V and J called. These copies leave out some clones; in studies compared against another copy, an unresolved V gene accounts for under half, and the cause of the remainder is not known. V and J calls and clone size are given by that table; D and trimming were obtained from the DNA. This sample has tens of thousands of clones in its table, and around 90% of those were observed once. Clones ranked in the top ten supply about 8.4% of the sample.

This material consisted of peripheral blood, taken on day 0 of AZD1222 vaccination. The sequence was obtained from an adult in good health. The receptor chain draws on TRBV3-1 (or the pseudogene TRBV3-2) and TRBJ1-5; no D gene can be assigned with confidence. The CDR3 amino acid sequence is: CASSQGRSNQPQHF. The bases are TGTGCCAGCAGCCAAGGGCGTAGCAATCAGCCCCAGCATTTT.